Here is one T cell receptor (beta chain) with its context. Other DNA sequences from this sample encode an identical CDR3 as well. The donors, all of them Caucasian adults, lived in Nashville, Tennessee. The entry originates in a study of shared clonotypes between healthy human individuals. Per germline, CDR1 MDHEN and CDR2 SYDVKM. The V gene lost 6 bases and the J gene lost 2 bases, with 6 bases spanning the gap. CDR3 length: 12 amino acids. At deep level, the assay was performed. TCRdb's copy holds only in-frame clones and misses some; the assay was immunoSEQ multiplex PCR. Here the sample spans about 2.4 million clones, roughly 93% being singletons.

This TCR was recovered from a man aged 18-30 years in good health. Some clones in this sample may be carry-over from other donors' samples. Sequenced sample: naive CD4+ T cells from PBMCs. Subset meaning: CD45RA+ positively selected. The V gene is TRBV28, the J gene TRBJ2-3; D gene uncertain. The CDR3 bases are TGTGCCAGCAGCCTCGACACAGATACGCAGTATTTT. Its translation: CASSLDTDTQYF.